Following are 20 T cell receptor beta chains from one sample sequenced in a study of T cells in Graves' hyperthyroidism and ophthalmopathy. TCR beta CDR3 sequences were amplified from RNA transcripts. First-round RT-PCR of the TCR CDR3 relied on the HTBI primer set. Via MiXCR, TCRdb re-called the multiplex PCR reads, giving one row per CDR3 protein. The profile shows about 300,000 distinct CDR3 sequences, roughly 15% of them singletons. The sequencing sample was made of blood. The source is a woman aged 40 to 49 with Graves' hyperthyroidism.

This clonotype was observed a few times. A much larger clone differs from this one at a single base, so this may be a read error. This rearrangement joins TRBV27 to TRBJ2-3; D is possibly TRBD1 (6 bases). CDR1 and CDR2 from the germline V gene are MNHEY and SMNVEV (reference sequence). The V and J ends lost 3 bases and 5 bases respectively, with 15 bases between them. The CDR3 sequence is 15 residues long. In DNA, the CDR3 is TGTGCCAGCAGTTTTACAGAGATGGGACAAGATACGCAGTATTTT. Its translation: CASSFTEMGQDTQYF.

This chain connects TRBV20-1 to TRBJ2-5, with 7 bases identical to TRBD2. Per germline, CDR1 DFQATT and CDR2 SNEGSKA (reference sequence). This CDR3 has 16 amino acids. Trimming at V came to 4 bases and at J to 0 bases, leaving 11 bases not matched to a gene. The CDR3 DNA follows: TGCAGTGCTAAAGAGTCGGGACTACTGTACCAAGAGACCCAGTACTTC. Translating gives CSAKESGLLYQETQYF.

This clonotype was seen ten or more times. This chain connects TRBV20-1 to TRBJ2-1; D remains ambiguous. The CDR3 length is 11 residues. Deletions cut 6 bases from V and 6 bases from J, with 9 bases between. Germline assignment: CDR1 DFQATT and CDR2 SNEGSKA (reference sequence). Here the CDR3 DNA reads TGCAGTGCGACATCTAGCAATGAGCAGTTCTTC. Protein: CSATSSNEQFF.

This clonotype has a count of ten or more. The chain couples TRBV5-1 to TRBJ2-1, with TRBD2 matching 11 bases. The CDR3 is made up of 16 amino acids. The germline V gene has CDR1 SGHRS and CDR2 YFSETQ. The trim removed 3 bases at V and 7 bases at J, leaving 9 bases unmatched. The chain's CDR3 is CASSSVIAGGSNEQFF. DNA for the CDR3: TGCGCCAGCAGCTCCGTGATAGCGGGAGGGTCGAATGAGCAGTTCTTC.

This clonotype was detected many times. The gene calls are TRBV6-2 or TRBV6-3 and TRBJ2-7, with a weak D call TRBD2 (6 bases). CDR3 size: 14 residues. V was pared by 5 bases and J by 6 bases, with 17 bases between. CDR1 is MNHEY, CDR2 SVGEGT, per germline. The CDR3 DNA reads TGTGCCAGCAGTCCCTCGCGGGGAAGCGGCGAGCAGTACTTC. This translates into CASSPSRGSGEQYF.

CDR3 protein: CASSQDRGLAEQYF. CDR3 nucleotide sequence: TGTGCCAGCAGCCAAGATAGGGGGTTGGCTGAGCAGTACTTC. The chain carries TRBV14 and TRBJ2-7, with a tentative D call TRBD1 (6 bases). CDR1 is SGHDN, CDR2 FVKESK, per germline. Between the trimmed V and J ends, which lost 0 bases and 7 bases, there was a span of 13 bases. The CDR3 has 14 residues. Full variable domain (outside the CDR3, taken from reference TRBV14 and TRBJ2-7): EAGVTQFPSHSVIEKGQTVTLRCDPISGHDNLYWYRRVMGKEIKFLLHFVKESKQDESGMPNNRFLAERTGGTYSTLKVQPAELEDSGVYFCASSQDRGLAEQYFGPGTRLTVT.

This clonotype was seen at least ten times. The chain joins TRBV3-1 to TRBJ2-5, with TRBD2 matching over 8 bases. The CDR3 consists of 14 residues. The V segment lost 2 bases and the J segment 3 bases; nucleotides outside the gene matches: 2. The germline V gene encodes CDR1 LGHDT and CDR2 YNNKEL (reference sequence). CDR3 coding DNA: TGTGCCAGCAGCCAACATAGCGGGGAAGAGACCCAGTACTTC. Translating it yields CASSQHSGEETQYF.

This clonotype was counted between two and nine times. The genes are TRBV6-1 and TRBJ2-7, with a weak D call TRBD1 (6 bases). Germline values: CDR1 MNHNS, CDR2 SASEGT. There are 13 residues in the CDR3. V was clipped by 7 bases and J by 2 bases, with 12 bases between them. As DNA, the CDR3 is TGTGCCAGCAAGGGGACACAAGCCTACGAGCAGTACTTC. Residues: CASKGTQAYEQYF.

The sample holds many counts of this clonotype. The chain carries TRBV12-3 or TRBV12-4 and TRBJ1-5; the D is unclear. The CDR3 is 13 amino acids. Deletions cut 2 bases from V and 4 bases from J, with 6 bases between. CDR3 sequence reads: CASSLHENQPQHF. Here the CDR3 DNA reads TGTGCCAGCAGTTTACACGAAAATCAGCCCCAGCATTTT.

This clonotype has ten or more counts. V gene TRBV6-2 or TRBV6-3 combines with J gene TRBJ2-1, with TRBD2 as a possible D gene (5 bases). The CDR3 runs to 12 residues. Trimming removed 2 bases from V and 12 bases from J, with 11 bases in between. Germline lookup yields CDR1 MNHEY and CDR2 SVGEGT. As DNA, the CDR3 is TGTGCCAGCAGTTACCCCCCTGAGGGGCAGTTCTTC. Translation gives CASSYPPEGQFF.

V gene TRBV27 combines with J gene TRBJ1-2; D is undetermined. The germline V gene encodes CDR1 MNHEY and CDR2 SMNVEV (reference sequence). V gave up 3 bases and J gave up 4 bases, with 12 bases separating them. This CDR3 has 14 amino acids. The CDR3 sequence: CASSFSPTIYGYTF. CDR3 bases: TGTGCCAGCAGTTTTAGTCCGACAATCTATGGCTACACCTTC.

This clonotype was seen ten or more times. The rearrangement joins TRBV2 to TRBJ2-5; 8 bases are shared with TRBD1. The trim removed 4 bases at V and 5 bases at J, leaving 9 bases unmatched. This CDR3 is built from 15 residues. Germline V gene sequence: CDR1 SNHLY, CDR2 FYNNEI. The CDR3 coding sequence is TGTGCCAGCAGTGTGAGACGCGGACAGGGTGAGACCCAGTACTTC. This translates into CASSVRRGQGETQYF.

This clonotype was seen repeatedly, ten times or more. The CDR3 nucleotides are TGTGCCTCCTACATCTATGGCTACACCTTC. Protein: CASYIYGYTF. V and J are TRBV30 and TRBJ1-2; D call uncertain. CDR1 and CDR2 from the germline V gene are GTSNPN and SVGIG (reference sequence). The CDR3 is 10 residues long. Between the trimmed V and J ends, which lost 7 bases and 4 bases, there was a span of 7 bases.

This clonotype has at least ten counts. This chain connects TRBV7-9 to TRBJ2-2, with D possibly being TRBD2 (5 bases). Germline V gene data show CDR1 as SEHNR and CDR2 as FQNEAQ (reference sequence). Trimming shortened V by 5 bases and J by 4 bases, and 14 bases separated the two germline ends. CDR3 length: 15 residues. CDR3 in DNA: TGTGCCAGCAGCCTAGGACTGGATATCACCGGGGAGCTGTTTTTT. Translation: CASSLGLDITGELFF.

For the CDR3, the DNA is TGTGCCAGCAGTTACACCACCGGGGAGCTGTTTTTT. Its protein is CASSYTTGELFF. V is TRBV6-6 and J is TRBJ2-2; D unclear. Trimming removed 2 bases from V and 4 bases from J, with 2 bases in between. CDR1 MNHNY and CDR2 SVGAGI come from the germline V gene (reference sequence). This CDR3 is 12 amino acids long.

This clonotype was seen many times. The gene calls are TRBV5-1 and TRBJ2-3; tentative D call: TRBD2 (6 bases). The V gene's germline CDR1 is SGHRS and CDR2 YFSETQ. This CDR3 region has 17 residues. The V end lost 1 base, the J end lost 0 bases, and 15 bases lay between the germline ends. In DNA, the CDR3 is TGCGCCAGCAGCTTGAGGGGAGGTCCCGATAGCACAGATACGCAGTATTTT. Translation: CASSLRGGPDSTDTQYF.

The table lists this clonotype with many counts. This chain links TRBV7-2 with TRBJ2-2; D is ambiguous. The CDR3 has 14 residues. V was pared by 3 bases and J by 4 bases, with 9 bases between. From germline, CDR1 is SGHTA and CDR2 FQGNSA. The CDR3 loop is CASSFSSGTGELFF. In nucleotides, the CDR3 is TGTGCCAGCAGCTTCAGCTCGGGCACCGGGGAGCTGTTTTTT.

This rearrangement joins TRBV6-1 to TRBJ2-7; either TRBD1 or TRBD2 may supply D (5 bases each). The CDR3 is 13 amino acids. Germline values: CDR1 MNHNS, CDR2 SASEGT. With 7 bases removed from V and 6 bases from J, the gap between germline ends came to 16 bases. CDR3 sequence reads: CASTKSGGSEQYF. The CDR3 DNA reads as TGTGCCAGCACCAAAAGTGGGGGAAGCGAGCAGTACTTC.

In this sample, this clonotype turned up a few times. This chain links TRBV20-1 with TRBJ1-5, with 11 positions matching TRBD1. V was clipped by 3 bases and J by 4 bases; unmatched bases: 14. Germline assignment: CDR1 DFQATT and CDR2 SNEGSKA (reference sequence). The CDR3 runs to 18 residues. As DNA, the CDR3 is TGCAGTGCTAGTCGTAGGGACAGGGGGGTTTTTTGGAATCAGCCCCAGCATTTT. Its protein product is CSASRRDRGVFWNQPQHF.

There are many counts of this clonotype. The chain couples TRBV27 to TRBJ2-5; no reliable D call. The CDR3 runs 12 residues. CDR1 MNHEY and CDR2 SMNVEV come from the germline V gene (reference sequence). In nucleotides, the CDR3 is TGTGTCCGCCCACCCAGAGAAGAGACCCAGTACTTC. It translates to CVRPPREETQYF.